Listed here are 20 T cell receptor beta chains from one sample, sequenced in a study of Ad26.COV2.S vaccination and SARS-CoV-2 variants. Noted treatment: roughly 20 received Ad26.COV2.S at low or high dose, single or two shots; five or six received placebo; per-sample allocation not given. Sampling happened 63 days after the first vaccine or placebo injection. The protocol was immunoSEQ multiplex PCR, while the TCRdb copy is restricted to in-frame clones and leaves out a portion. The repertoire consists of about 330,000 clones, with 90% occurring once and the leading ten covering 5.5%. This sample comprised peripheral blood, obtained in a trial of Ad26.COV2.S vaccine versus placebo. The receptor source for this set is a person between 18 and 65 years old who received the Ad26.COV2.S COVID-19 vaccine or a placebo.

J is TRBJ1-5 and V is TRBV4-1; D unclear. CDR1 and CDR2 (germline): MGHRA, YSYEKL. The CDR3 has 15 amino acids. The ends were cut back, 0 bases at V and 7 bases at J, with 13 bases in the middle. CDR3 sequence: CASSQERDLGQPQHF. CDR3 DNA: TGCGCCAGCAGCCAAGAAAGGGATCTAGGGCAGCCCCAGCATTTT.

This chain connects TRBV19 to TRBJ1-6; D unclear. CDR3 length equals 15 residues. Germline lookup yields CDR1 LNHDA and CDR2 SQIVND (reference sequence). V lost 6 bases to trimming and J lost 8 bases, with 17 bases between them. This CDR3 is CASSRDTQKYSPLHF. CDR3 nucleotides: TGTGCCAGTAGCCGGGATACGCAGAAGTATTCACCCCTCCACTTT.

This chain uses TRBV5-1 with TRBJ2-1; the D is unclear. Trimming shortened V by 4 bases and J by 3 bases, and 5 bases separated the two germline ends. Germline lookup yields CDR1 SGHRS and CDR2 YFSETQ. The CDR3 length is 12 residues. The CDR3 sequence is CASSPDYNEQFF. CDR3 nucleotides: TGCGCCAGCAGCCCGGACTACAATGAGCAGTTCTTC.

The chain is built from TRBV9 and TRBJ1-3, with TRBD1 matching over 8 bases. Germline CDR1 and CDR2: SGDLS and YYNGEE. The length of the CDR3 is 15 residues. V was clipped by 2 bases and J by 2 bases; unmatched bases: 3. For the CDR3, the DNA is TGTGCCAGCAGCGTGGAACAGGGGGCTGGAAACACCATATATTTT. It translates to CASSVEQGAGNTIYF.

Worth noting for this clone: In the same sample, other DNA sequences code for this CDR3. This sequence joins TRBV12-5 and TRBJ2-1, with TRBD2 identical over 10 bases. The CDR3 extends over 16 amino acids. V lost 0 bases to trimming and J lost 2 bases; unmatched junction nucleotides: 1. Looked up from germline, CDR1 is LGHNT and CDR2 is FRNRAP. The CDR3 region has the DNA TGTGCTAGTGGTTTGGTACTAGCGGGGCCCTACAATGAGCAGTTCTTC. Amino acids: CASGLVLAGPYNEQFF.

Only a few counts were recorded for this clone. J is TRBJ2-1 and V is TRBV3-1 (or the pseudogene TRBV3-2); D gene unclear. Trimming removed 2 bases at V and 7 bases at J, with 9 bases between. Germline assignment: CDR1 LGHDT and CDR2 YNNKEL (reference sequence). The length of the CDR3 is 13 residues. CDR3 sequence (DNA): TGTGCCAGCAGCCAAATCGTAAAGAATGAGCAGTTCTTC. Translating gives CASSQIVKNEQFF.

This rearrangement joins TRBV5-1 to TRBJ2-2; D is unclear. Trimming pared 4 bases from V and 4 bases from J, leaving 14 bases between. The CDR3 contains 15 residues. Germline V gene data show CDR1 as SGHRS and CDR2 as YFSETQ. CDR3 protein: CASSPSVVGTGELFF. DNA of the CDR3: TGCGCCAGCAGCCCTAGTGTGGTAGGCACCGGGGAGCTGTTTTTT. Supplemented by reference TRBV5-1 and TRBJ2-2, the full variable domain reads KAGVTQTPRYLIKTRGQQVTLSCSPISGHRSVSWYQQTPGQGLQFLFEYFSETQRNKGNFPGRFSGRQFSNSRSEMNVSTLELGDSALYLCASSPSVVGTGELFFGEGSRLTVL.

This clone came up once. The CDR3 region is CASRGKHYNSPLHF. Written as DNA, the CDR3 is TGTGCCAGCAGAGGGAAACATTATAATTCACCCCTCCACTTT. V gene TRBV3-1 (or the pseudogene TRBV3-2) combines with J gene TRBJ1-6, with no clear D. The V end lost 6 bases, the J end lost 4 bases, and 10 bases lay between the germline ends. Germline CDR1 LGHDT, CDR2 YNNKEL (reference sequence). The CDR3 extends over 14 amino acids.

The rearrangement joins TRBV4-3 to TRBJ2-3, with TRBD1 matching 7 bases. This CDR3 is 18 amino acids long. Germline values: CDR1 LGHNA, CDR2 YSLEER. The trim removed 0 bases at V and 3 bases at J, leaving 12 bases unmatched. Here the CDR3 reads CASSQDGDKGAPTDTQYF. CDR3 DNA sequence: TGCGCCAGCAGCCAAGACGGCGATAAGGGGGCTCCGACAGATACGCAGTATTTT.

V gene TRBV24-1 combines with J gene TRBJ1-2; no firm D call. With 5 bases removed from V and 4 bases from J, the gap between germline ends came to 16 bases. The CDR3 consists of 15 residues. Germline V lookup: CDR1 KGHDR, CDR2 SFDVKD. CDR3: CATSALRERSYGYTF. For the CDR3, the DNA is TGTGCCACCAGTGCCCTCCGGGAAAGGAGCTATGGCTACACCTTC.

V gene TRBV5-1 combines with J gene TRBJ1-2; TRBD1 matches at 8 bases. J was trimmed by 8 bases and V by 4 bases; bases with no gene match: 10. CDR1 is SGHRS and CDR2 is YFSETQ in the germline V gene. This CDR3 has 14 residues. The CDR3, as DNA: TGCGCCAGCAGCCGGGTGGAGAGACAGGGGGGCTACACCTTC. Encoded protein: CASSRVERQGGYTF.

The chain couples TRBV6-5 to TRBJ1-1; maybe TRBD1 (5 bases). Germline V CDR1 and CDR2: MNHEY, SVGAGI. This CDR3 spans 16 amino acids. V lost 0 bases, J lost 8 bases, and 19 bases lay in between. CDR3 in amino acids: CASSYSGLGTLVEAFF. Written as DNA, the CDR3 is TGTGCCAGCAGTTACTCCGGTCTTGGGACCCTTGTGGAAGCTTTCTTT.

The V gene is TRBV5-4, the J gene TRBJ2-5; D might be TRBD1 (7 bases). This CDR3 comprises 14 residues. V lost 2 bases and J lost 5, with 13 bases in between. The V gene's germline CDR1 is SGHNT and CDR2 YYREEE (reference sequence). Written as DNA, the CDR3 is TGTGCCAGCAGCTTTGGAGGGGGCTGGGAGACCCAGTACTTC. This encodes CASSFGGGWETQYF. The full variable domain, in which reference TRBV5-4 and TRBJ2-5 provide the parts outside the CDR3, is ETGVTQSPTHLIKTRGQQVTLRCSSQSGHNTVSWYQQALGQGPQFIFQYYREEENGRGNFPPRFSGLQFPNYSSELNVNALELDDSALYLCASSFGGGWETQYFGPGTRLLVL.

This chain uses TRBV7-9 with TRBJ1-2; 11 nucleotides match TRBD1. Trimming cost V 0 bases and J 8 bases; bases outside gene matches: 14. This CDR3 has 18 amino acids. From germline, CDR1 is SEHNR and CDR2 FQNEAQ (reference sequence). Written as DNA, the CDR3 is TGTGCCAGCAGCTTAGCGCGGGGGACAGGGGGGACTCCTGGAGGCTACACCTTC. Amino acids: CASSLARGTGGTPGGYTF.

The chain combines TRBV7-2 with TRBJ1-1; D is possibly TRBD1 (6 bases). Germline V gene data show CDR1 as SGHTA and CDR2 as FQGNSA. Deletions cut 5 bases from V and 4 bases from J, with 14 bases between. The CDR3 totals 14 residues. CDR3: CASSPIRGRTEAFF. The CDR3 DNA reads TGTGCCAGCAGCCCTATCAGGGGACGCACTGAAGCTTTCTTT. Supplemented by reference TRBV7-2 and TRBJ1-1, the full variable domain reads GAGVSQSPSNKVTEKGKDVELRCDPISGHTALYWYRQSLGQGLEFLIYFQGNSAPDKSGLPSDRFSAERTGGSVSTLTIQRTQQEDSAVYLCASSPIRGRTEAFFGQGTRLTVV.

CDR3 in amino acids: CASSQELESPQYF. Written as DNA, the CDR3 is TGTGCCAGCAGCCAAGAGTTGGAGTCACCGCAGTATTTT. V usage is TRBV4-2 and J usage is TRBJ2-3; D uncertain. Looked up from germline, CDR1 is LGHNA and CDR2 is YNFKEQ. V gave up 0 bases and J gave up 10 bases, with 11 bases separating them. The CDR3 consists of 13 residues.

This chain connects TRBV6-2 or TRBV6-3 to TRBJ2-3, with D hard to call. This CDR3 has 15 amino acids. V was trimmed by 4 bases and J by 1 base, leaving 12 bases between them. CDR1 is MNHEY, CDR2 SVGEGT, per germline. The CDR3 DNA is TGTGCCAGCAGTTGGCAATGGGGTGGCACAGATACGCAGTATTTT. This gives the protein CASSWQWGGTDTQYF.

The rearrangement uses TRBV19 and TRBJ1-4, with 9 bases aligning to TRBD1. This CDR3 contains 15 residues. J gave up 5 bases and V 2 bases, and 3 bases lay outside the gene matches. The germline CDR1 and CDR2 sequences are LNHDA and SQIVND (reference sequence). Written as DNA, the CDR3 is TGTGCCAGTAGTATAACAGGGGGCTTGAATGAAAAACTGTTTTTT. This codes for CASSITGGLNEKLFF.

A few counts support this clone. The chain is built from TRBV5-4 and TRBJ2-7; D unresolved. Per germline, CDR1 SGHNT and CDR2 YYREEE (reference sequence). The CDR3 runs 13 residues. V lost 0 bases to trimming and J lost 3 bases, with 7 bases between them. CDR3 loop: CASSLVNNYEQYV. The CDR3 DNA follows: TGTGCCAGCAGCTTGGTGAACAACTACGAGCAGTACGTC.

This chain connects TRBV19 to TRBJ2-2; 8 bases fit TRBD1. This CDR3 region has 16 residues. After removal of 5 bases from V and 4 bases from J, the junction contained 9 bases not matched to a gene. Germline V gene data show CDR1 as LNHDA and CDR2 as SQIVND (reference sequence). CDR3 DNA: TGTGCCAGTAGTTGGAAGCCAGGGGGCTCCACCGGGGAGCTGTTTTTT. Its protein product is CASSWKPGGSTGELFF.